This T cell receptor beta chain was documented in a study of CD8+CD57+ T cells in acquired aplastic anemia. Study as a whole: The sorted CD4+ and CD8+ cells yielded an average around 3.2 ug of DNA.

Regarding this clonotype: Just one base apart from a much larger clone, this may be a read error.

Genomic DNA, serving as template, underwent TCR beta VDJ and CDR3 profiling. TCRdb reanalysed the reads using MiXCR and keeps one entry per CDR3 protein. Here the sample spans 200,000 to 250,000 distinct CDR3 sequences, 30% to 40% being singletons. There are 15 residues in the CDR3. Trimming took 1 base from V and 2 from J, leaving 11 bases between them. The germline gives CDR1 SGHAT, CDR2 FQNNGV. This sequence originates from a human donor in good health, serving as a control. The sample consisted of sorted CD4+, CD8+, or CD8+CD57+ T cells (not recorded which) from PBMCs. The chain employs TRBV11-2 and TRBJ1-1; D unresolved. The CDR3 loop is CASSLVLAANTEAFF. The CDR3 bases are TGTGCCAGCAGCTTAGTATTGGCGGCAAACACTGAAGCTTTCTTT.